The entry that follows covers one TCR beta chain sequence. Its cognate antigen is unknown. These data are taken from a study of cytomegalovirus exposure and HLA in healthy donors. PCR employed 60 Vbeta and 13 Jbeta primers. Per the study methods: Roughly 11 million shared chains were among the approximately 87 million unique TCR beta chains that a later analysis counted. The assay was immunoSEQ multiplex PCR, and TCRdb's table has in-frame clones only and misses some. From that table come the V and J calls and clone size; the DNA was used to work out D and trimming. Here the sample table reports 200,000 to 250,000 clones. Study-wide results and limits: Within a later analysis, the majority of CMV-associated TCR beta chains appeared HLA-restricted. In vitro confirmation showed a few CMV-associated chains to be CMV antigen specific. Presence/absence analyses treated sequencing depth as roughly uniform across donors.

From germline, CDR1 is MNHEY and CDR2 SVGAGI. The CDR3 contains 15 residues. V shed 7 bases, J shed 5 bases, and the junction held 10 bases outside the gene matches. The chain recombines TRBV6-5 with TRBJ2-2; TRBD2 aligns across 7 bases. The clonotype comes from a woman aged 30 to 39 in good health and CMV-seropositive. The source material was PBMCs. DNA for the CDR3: TGTGCCAGCAACTTGGGGGAGGGATGGACCGGGGAGCTGTTTTTT. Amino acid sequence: CASNLGEGWTGELFF.